These 24 T cell receptor beta chains were sequenced from one sample in a study of blood T cell repertoires in COVID-19. Profiling relied on immunoSEQ multiplex PCR, and the TCRdb table lists in-frame clones only, not all of them. The sample has 250,000 to 300,000 clones; around four fifths are singletons. Sequencing was carried out using peripheral blood. The receptors here all came from a man between 60 and 75 years old who had recovered from COVID-19.

The gene calls are TRBV5-4 and TRBJ2-3, with 15 bases fitting TRBD2. Germline V gives CDR1 SGHNT, CDR2 YYREEE (reference sequence). The CDR3 totals 18 residues. The junction had 6 bases not matched to a gene; V was cut back by 2 bases and J by 2 bases. CDR3 bases: TGTGCCAGCAGCTTCGGACTAGCGGGGGGGCCTTCCACAGATACGCAGTATTTT. Translation: CASSFGLAGGPSTDTQYF.

The chain links TRBV18 to TRBJ1-5; 11 bases align to TRBD1. With V trimmed by 1 base and J by 3 bases, 5 bases remained unmatched. The germline V gene encodes CDR1 KGHSH and CDR2 LQKENI. The CDR3 has 17 amino acids. Written as DNA, the CDR3 is TGTGCCAGCTCACCACTTAAGGGACAGGGGGACAATCAGCCCCAGCATTTT. It encodes CASSPLKGQGDNQPQHF.

This clone was counted only a few times. The chain joins TRBV5-1 to TRBJ2-3, with D maybe TRBD1 (5 bases). Trimming removed 3 bases at V and 1 base at J, with 9 bases between. Germline V gives CDR1 SGHRS, CDR2 YFSETQ. The CDR3 covers 14 residues. The CDR3 sequence is CASSSKTGTDTQYF. In DNA form, the CDR3 reads TGCGCCAGCAGCTCAAAGACAGGCACAGATACGCAGTATTTT.

CDR3 sequence (DNA): TGTGCCATCAGTGAGGCTGACAGGGGGCCCAACGAGCAGTACTTC. Residues: CAISEADRGPNEQYF. The V call is TRBV10-3, the J call TRBJ2-7; 10 bases are shared with TRBD1. Germline V CDR1 and CDR2: ENHRY, SYGVKD. With V trimmed by 2 bases and J by 5 bases, 6 bases remained unmatched. The CDR3 contains 15 residues.

V and J are TRBV9 and TRBJ1-1; D is perhaps TRBD1 (6 bases). Germline-derived CDR1 and CDR2 are SGDLS and YYNGEE. The CDR3 has 13 amino acids. V gave up 4 bases and J gave up 8 bases, with 15 bases separating them. CDR3 amino acids: CASSPEDRGEAFF. DNA of the CDR3: TGTGCCAGCAGCCCGGAGGACAGAGGCGAAGCTTTCTTT.

The chain uses TRBV7-9 and TRBJ1-3; D is uncertain. Germline CDR1 SEHNR, CDR2 FQNEAQ (reference sequence). This CDR3 comprises 12 residues. V was trimmed by 9 bases and J by 1 base, leaving 7 bases between them. The CDR3 DNA reads as TGTGCCAGATCAGGTTCTGGAAACACCATATATTTT. Amino acids: CARSGSGNTIYF. Complete variable domain (other parts from reference TRBV7-9 and TRBJ1-3): DTGVSQNPRHKITKRGQNVTFRCDPISEHNRLYWYRQTLGQGPEFLTYFQNEAQLEKSRLLSDRFSAERPKGSFSTLEIQRTEQGDSAMYLCARSGSGNTIYFGEGSWLTVV.

The rearrangement joins TRBV12-3 or TRBV12-4 to TRBJ1-1, with D hard to call. The CDR3 is made up of 11 amino acids. The ends were cut back, 3 bases at V and 8 bases at J, with 7 bases in the middle. The CDR3 protein is CASSFPGEAFF. CDR3 DNA sequence: TGTGCCAGCAGTTTCCCGGGGGAAGCTTTCTTT.

The rearrangement joins TRBV6-5 to TRBJ1-5; 7 positions agree with TRBD1. V dropped 8 bases and J dropped 9; count of bases not matched to a gene: 13. Germline CDR1 and CDR2: MNHEY and SVGAGI. This CDR3 contains 14 residues. The CDR3: CASHGTAVYWPQHF. CDR3 DNA sequence: TGTGCCAGCCACGGGACAGCCGTTTATTGGCCCCAGCATTTT.

This sequence joins TRBV27 and TRBJ2-1, with 8 bases matching TRBD2. J lost 0 bases, V lost 5 bases, and 6 bases had no gene match. The length of the CDR3 is 16 residues. The V gene's germline CDR1 is MNHEY and CDR2 SMNVEV (reference sequence). CDR3 residues: CASSLLSGVSYNEQFF. CDR3 DNA: TGTGCCAGCAGTCTTCTTAGCGGGGTCTCCTACAATGAGCAGTTCTTC.

The rearrangement links TRBV7-3 to TRBJ2-1; no definite D call. Germline CDR1 reads SGHTA; CDR2 reads FQGTGA. The CDR3 loop spans 15 amino acids. V was trimmed by 5 bases and J by 0 bases, leaving 11 bases between them. The CDR3 coding sequence is TGTGCCAGCAGCCAGACATCGAGCTCCTACAATGAGCAGTTCTTC. Translated, it gives CASSQTSSSYNEQFF. The full variable domain, completed using reference TRBV7-3 and TRBJ2-1, is GAGVSQTPSNKVTEKGKYVELRCDPISGHTALYWYRQSLGQGPEFLIYFQGTGAADDSGLPNDRFFAVRPEGSVSTLKIQRTERGDSAVYLCASSQTSSSYNEQFFGPGTRLTVL.

The J gene is TRBJ1-1, the V gene TRBV19; the match to TRBD1 covers 7 bases. This CDR3 region has 14 residues. Germline values: CDR1 LNHDA, CDR2 SQIVND (reference sequence). V lost 3 bases, J lost 1 base, and 2 bases stayed unmatched. CDR3 coding DNA: TGTGCCAGTAGTATGGGACAGAAGAACACTGAAGCTTTCTTT. As protein: CASSMGQKNTEAFF.

J is TRBJ2-4 and V is TRBV6-5, with TRBD2 as a possible D gene (5 bases). The CDR3 has 13 amino acids. The V end was cut by 8 bases, the J end by 0 bases, with 8 bases between. Germline V gene sequence: CDR1 MNHEY, CDR2 SVGAGI. DNA for the CDR3: TGTGCCAGCGGACTCCTAGCCAAAAACATTCAGTACTTC. Its protein is CASGLLAKNIQYF.

The rearrangement uses TRBV9 and TRBJ2-7; 9 bases agree with TRBD1. Trimming took 4 bases from V and 2 from J; bases not matched to a gene: 13. The CDR3 spans 17 residues. CDR1 is SGDLS and CDR2 is YYNGEE in the germline V gene. Here the CDR3 DNA reads TGTGCCAGCAGCCTCGCGGGGACCGGGACAGGGACCTACGAGCAGTACTTC. Translating it yields CASSLAGTGTGTYEQYF.

This chain connects TRBV28 to TRBJ1-2; tentatively, D is TRBD1 (6 bases). V lost 2 bases to trimming and J lost 4 bases, with 11 bases between them. Germline V CDR1 and CDR2: MDHEN, SYDVKM. CDR3 length: 14 residues. CDR3 nucleotides: TGTGCCAGCAGTTTAACAACAGGGCTCTATGGCTACACCTTC. It is translated as CASSLTTGLYGYTF.

As DNA, the CDR3 is TGTGCCAGCAGTGACGCTAGGGGGGGCGAGCAGTACTTC. Protein product: CASSDARGGEQYF. The chain uses TRBV6-4 and TRBJ2-7, with a tentative D call TRBD2 (7 bases). CDR3 size: 13 residues. The V gene lost 2 bases and the J gene lost 6 bases, with 11 bases spanning the gap. Per the germline V gene, CDR1 is MRHNA and CDR2 is SNTAGT.

The chain is built from TRBV30 and TRBJ1-1; D gene ambiguous. In germline, CDR1 is GTSNPN, CDR2 SVGIG (reference sequence). This CDR3 contains 11 residues. Trimming took 8 bases from V and 2 from J, leaving 9 bases between them. CDR3 DNA sequence: TGTGCCGGTCAGGAAAACACTGAAGCTTTCTTT. It encodes CAGQENTEAFF.

This clone was recorded once. This chain connects TRBV7-2 to TRBJ1-1; perhaps TRBD1 as D (5 bases). The CDR3 is made up of 12 amino acids. Germline assignment: CDR1 SGHTA and CDR2 FQGNSA. V dropped 1 base and J dropped 9 bases, with 9 bases sitting between them. The CDR3 DNA reads as TGTGCCAGCAGCTTAGACGGACAAAAAGCTTTCTTT. Its translation is CASSLDGQKAFF.

This chain connects TRBV27 to TRBJ1-2, with TRBD1 identical over 10 bases. Per the germline V gene, CDR1 is MNHEY and CDR2 is SMNVEV (reference sequence). This CDR3 contains 14 residues. With V trimmed by 5 bases and J by 5 bases, 5 bases remained unmatched. The DNA of the CDR3 is TGTGCCAGCAGTCCCTGGACAGGGGGGTATGGCTACACCTTC. Its protein is CASSPWTGGYGYTF.

The rearrangement uses TRBV29-1 and TRBJ2-5, with D unclear. The germline V gene has CDR1 SQVTM and CDR2 ANQGSEA. V dropped 5 bases and J dropped 2 bases, with 9 bases sitting between them. The length of the CDR3 is 12 residues. The DNA of the CDR3 is TGCAGCGTTAGTCTCACACAAGAGACCCAGTACTTC. Protein sequence: CSVSLTQETQYF.

In its sample, this clone was seen a few times. The chain joins TRBV5-1 to TRBJ2-3, with D tentatively TRBD2 (5 bases). In germline, CDR1 is SGHRS, CDR2 YFSETQ. The CDR3 sequence is 15 residues long. The V end was cut by 0 bases, the J end by 2 bases, with 10 bases between. The CDR3 region is CASSLVGGTTDTQYF. CDR3 DNA: TGCGCCAGCAGCTTGGTCGGAGGTACCACAGATACGCAGTATTTT. Supplemented by reference TRBV5-1 and TRBJ2-3, the full variable domain reads KAGVTQTPRYLIKTRGQQVTLSCSPISGHRSVSWYQQTPGQGLQFLFEYFSETQRNKGNFPGRFSGRQFSNSRSEMNVSTLELGDSALYLCASSLVGGTTDTQYFGPGTRLTVL.

The rearrangement uses TRBV9 and TRBJ2-6; D is perhaps TRBD2 (7 bases). The CDR3 consists of 17 residues. In germline, CDR1 is SGDLS, CDR2 YYNGEE. V was cut by 2 bases and J by 2 bases, with 14 bases left in between. CDR3 sequence (DNA): TGTGCCAGCAGCGTGGGGGGGCGCAAAGCTGGGGCCAACGTCCTGACTTTC. It codes for CASSVGGRKAGANVLTF. Based on the CDR3 plus reference TRBV9 and TRBJ2-6, the full variable domain is DSGVTQTPKHLITATGQRVTLRCSPRSGDLSVYWYQQSLDQGLQFLIQYYNGEERAKGNILERFSAQQFPDLHSELNLSSLELGDSALYFCASSVGGRKAGANVLTFGAGSRLTVL.

The chain carries TRBV21-1 and TRBJ2-4; no DNA check was done on the table's D call, TRBD1. TRBV21-1 is reported as a pseudogene. CDR3 length: 17 amino acids. CDR3 nucleotides: TGTGCCAGCAGCAAATCAGGGGACAGAAGTTTAAAAAACATTCAGTACTTC. Its protein product is CASSKSGDRSLKNIQYF.

The chain is built from TRBV27 and TRBJ1-1; D not resolved. This CDR3 is built from 14 residues. Germline loops: CDR1 MNHEY, CDR2 SMNVEV (reference sequence). V was shortened by 2 bases and J by 0 bases, with 7 bases between the two germline ends. CDR3 residues: CASSLTAVNTEAFF. The CDR3 DNA reads TGTGCCAGCAGTTTAACAGCAGTGAACACTGAAGCTTTCTTT.

V usage is TRBV27 and J usage is TRBJ1-1; 7 bases align to TRBD1. This CDR3 region has 15 residues. The trim removed 5 bases at V and 5 bases at J, leaving 11 bases unmatched. Germline values: CDR1 MNHEY, CDR2 SMNVEV (reference sequence). CDR3 sequence: CASSPPTGRYTEAFF. In DNA, the CDR3 is TGTGCCAGCAGTCCACCGACAGGGCGGTATACTGAAGCTTTCTTT.